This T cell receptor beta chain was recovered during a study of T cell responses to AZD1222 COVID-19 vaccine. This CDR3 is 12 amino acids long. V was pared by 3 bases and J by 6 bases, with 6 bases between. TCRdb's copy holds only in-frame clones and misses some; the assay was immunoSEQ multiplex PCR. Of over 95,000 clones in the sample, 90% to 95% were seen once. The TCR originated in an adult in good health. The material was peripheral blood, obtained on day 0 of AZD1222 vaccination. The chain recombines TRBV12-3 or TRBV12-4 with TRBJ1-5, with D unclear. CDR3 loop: CASSFRIQPQHF. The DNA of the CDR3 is TGTGCCAGCAGTTTCCGGATTCAGCCCCAGCATTTT.